The 29 T cell receptor beta chains listed next were all sequenced from one sample in a study of shared clonotypes between healthy human individuals. Assay: immunoSEQ multiplex PCR; the TCRdb copy retains only in-frame clones and omits some. The sample contains around 2.3 million clones, roughly 95% of which appear only once. Sequenced sample: naive CD4+ T cells sorted from blood. The subset denotes: CD45RA+ positively selected. The receptor set was obtained from a man younger than 35 in good health.

The V call is TRBV6-5, the J call TRBJ2-7; the D gene is possibly TRBD1 (5 bases). V was trimmed by 10 bases and J by 3 bases, leaving 16 bases between them. This CDR3 region has 13 residues. Looked up from germline, CDR1 is MNHEY and CDR2 is SVGAGI. The CDR3 sequence: CATQGRRLYEQYF. As DNA, the CDR3 is TGTGCCACCCAGGGTCGGCGGCTCTACGAGCAGTACTTC.

The gene calls are TRBV28 and TRBJ2-3; tentative D call: TRBD2 (7 bases). The ends were cut back, 8 bases at V and 3 bases at J, with 18 bases in the middle. The CDR3 length is 15 residues. Germline CDR1 reads MDHEN; CDR2 reads SYDVKM. CDR3 sequence: CASGDGGLGTDTQYF. CDR3 nucleotides: TGTGCCAGCGGAGACGGGGGGCTAGGTACAGATACGCAGTATTTT. The full variable domain, completed using reference TRBV28 and TRBJ2-3, is DVKVTQSSRYLVKRTGEKVFLECVQDMDHENMFWYRQDPGLGLRLIYFSYDVKMKEKGDIPEGYSVSREKKERFSLILESASTNQTSMYLCASGDGGLGTDTQYFGPGTRLTVL.

This sequence joins TRBV2 and TRBJ2-1; D is unclear. The CDR3 sequence is 17 residues long. In germline, CDR1 is SNHLY, CDR2 FYNNEI. Trimming stripped 1 base from V and 4 bases from J, with 17 bases between. The CDR3 reads CASSEVDPFYSYNEQFF. DNA for the CDR3: TGTGCCAGCAGTGAAGTCGACCCTTTTTACAGTTACAATGAGCAGTTCTTC.

V is TRBV4-1 and J is TRBJ1-2; perhaps TRBD1 as D (6 bases). This CDR3 comprises 15 residues. The V gene's germline CDR1 is MGHRA and CDR2 YSYEKL. Trimming took off 1 base at V and 7 bases at J, with 16 bases between the two ends. CDR3 DNA: TGCGCCAGCAGCCAAGGCGCCAGGGACATCGGTGGCTACACCTTC. Residues: CASSQGARDIGGYTF.

This clone was found once. Other DNA sequences in the same sample also yield this CDR3. This chain uses TRBV5-4 with TRBJ2-2; tentatively, D is TRBD1 (6 bases). This CDR3 contains 15 residues. CDR1 is SGHNT and CDR2 is YYREEE in the germline V gene (reference sequence). Trimming took off 1 base at V and 0 bases at J, with 7 bases between the two ends. CDR3 loop: CASSLRTANTGELFF. For the CDR3, the DNA is TGTGCCAGCAGCTTGAGGACAGCGAACACCGGGGAGCTGTTTTTT.

Concerning this clone itself: Other DNA sequences in this sample translate to the same CDR3. The V and J genes are TRBV2 and TRBJ2-1; 7 bases agree with TRBD2. CDR3 length equals 13 residues. The germline V gene encodes CDR1 SNHLY and CDR2 FYNNEI. V shed 8 bases, J shed 2 bases, and the junction held 3 bases outside the gene matches. The CDR3 loop reads CASRAGAYNEQFF. Here the CDR3 DNA reads TGTGCCAGCCGGGCGGGAGCCTACAATGAGCAGTTCTTC. Complete variable domain (other parts from reference TRBV2 and TRBJ2-1): EPEVTQTPSHQVTQMGQEVILRCVPISNHLYFYWYRQILGQKVEFLVSFYNNEISEKSEIFDDQFSVERPDGSNFTLKIRSTKLEDSAMYFCASRAGAYNEQFFGPGTRLTVL.

The rearrangement uses TRBV6-5 and TRBJ1-1, with a tentative D call TRBD1 (5 bases). V was pared by 8 bases and J by 4 bases, with 11 bases between. Per germline, CDR1 MNHEY and CDR2 SVGAGI. CDR3 length: 12 amino acids. CDR3 coding DNA: TGTGCCAGCGTTGGGGGGAGCACTGAAGCTTTCTTT. Its translation: CASVGGSTEAFF.

DNA of the CDR3: TGTGCCAGCTCACCACGATCCGGCAGGGACAACTATGGCTACACCTTC. The encoded protein is CASSPRSGRDNYGYTF. The chain employs TRBV18 and TRBJ1-2; weak D call: TRBD1 (5 bases). The CDR3 length is 16 residues. Trimming shortened V by 1 base and J by 2 bases, and 14 bases separated the two germline ends. The V gene's germline CDR1 is KGHSH and CDR2 LQKENI.

This chain uses TRBV18 with TRBJ2-5; 9 positions agree with TRBD1. J was trimmed by 5 bases and V by 0 bases; bases with no gene match: 4. The CDR3 is made up of 15 amino acids. Germline-derived CDR1 and CDR2 are KGHSH and LQKENI. The CDR3 region has the DNA TGTGCCAGCTCACCACCGCTGGGACAGGGTGAGACCCAGTACTTC. It yields the protein CASSPPLGQGETQYF.

This clone has a single count. The chain joins TRBV18 to TRBJ1-2; D is perhaps TRBD1 (5 bases). This CDR3 has 14 amino acids. Trimming shortened V by 6 bases and J by 2 bases, and 13 bases separated the two germline ends. Germline CDR1 and CDR2: KGHSH and LQKENI. This CDR3 reads CASSEAGWNYGYTF. The CDR3 DNA reads as TGTGCCAGCTCCGAGGCAGGGTGGAACTATGGCTACACCTTC.

The chain employs TRBV6-5 and TRBJ2-7; the D gene is possibly TRBD1 (6 bases). The CDR3 extends over 15 amino acids. Per the germline V gene, CDR1 is MNHEY and CDR2 is SVGAGI. The V gene lost 0 bases and the J gene lost 4 bases, with 13 bases spanning the gap. The CDR3 region has the DNA TGTGCCAGCAGTTACTCGTACCGTAGGGGGTACGAGCAGTACTTC. This encodes CASSYSYRRGYEQYF.

The CDR3 nucleotides are TGTGCCAGCAGCACCGACAGGGACACTGAAGCTTTCTTT. This gives the protein CASSTDRDTEAFF. The chain couples TRBV7-3 to TRBJ1-1, with 7 positions matching TRBD1. Germline V gives CDR1 SGHTA, CDR2 FQGTGA. The length of the CDR3 is 13 residues. The V segment lost 5 bases and the J segment 3 bases; nucleotides outside the gene matches: 3.

The chain has TRBV19 and TRBJ1-2; possible D gene TRBD1, 6 bases. The V and J ends lost 7 bases and 0 bases respectively, with 9 bases between them. Germline V gives CDR1 LNHDA, CDR2 SQIVND (reference sequence). CDR3 length: 13 residues. The chain's CDR3 is CASIGGTNYGYTF. The CDR3 coding sequence is TGTGCCAGTATAGGGGGGACTAACTATGGCTACACCTTC.

The DNA for the CDR3 is TGTGCCAGCAGTTACGTCTACAGTAAGGGGGAGCTGTTTTTT. Translating it yields CASSYVYSKGELFF. The gene calls are TRBV6-5 and TRBJ2-2; no reliable D call. The CDR3 length is 14 residues. Between the trimmed V and J ends, which lost 2 bases and 8 bases, there was a span of 12 bases. Germline-derived CDR1 and CDR2 are MNHEY and SVGAGI.

The gene calls are TRBV10-1 and TRBJ2-7; D uncertain. Trimming removed 0 bases at V and 3 bases at J, with 18 bases between. The CDR3 loop spans 17 amino acids. Germline CDR1 WNHNN, CDR2 SYGVQD (reference sequence). This CDR3 is CASSESGLAPGYYEQYF. CDR3 sequence (DNA): TGCGCCAGCAGTGAGTCCGGCTTGGCCCCCGGCTACTACGAGCAGTACTTC.

The chain combines TRBV6-5 with TRBJ2-7; TRBD1 matches 10 bases. V lost 5 bases to trimming and J lost 6 bases; unmatched junction nucleotides: 4. CDR1 and CDR2 from the germline V gene are MNHEY and SVGAGI. The CDR3 has 13 residues. The CDR3 DNA is TGTGCCAGCAGTGACAGGGGGCGAGGCGAGCAGTACTTC. Translation: CASSDRGRGEQYF.

This sequence joins TRBV10-3 and TRBJ2-1; no clear D gene. The V gene's germline CDR1 is ENHRY and CDR2 SYGVKD. V lost 6 bases and J 8 bases, leaving 11 bases between the germline ends. This CDR3 spans 12 amino acids. The CDR3 DNA is TGTGCCATCAGCCTGACTGAAGATGAGCAGTTCTTC. It encodes CAISLTEDEQFF.

The chain recombines TRBV27 with TRBJ2-3; D is unresolved. V lost 1 base and J 4 bases, leaving 15 bases between the germline ends. This CDR3 comprises 16 residues. CDR1 is MNHEY, CDR2 SMNVEV, per germline (reference sequence). Here the CDR3 DNA reads TGTGCCAGCAGTTTATTGAACTCGTGGTATCCAGATACGCAGTATTTT. Protein product: CASSLLNSWYPDTQYF.

In regard to this clone: In the same sample, other DNA sequences code for this CDR3. The V gene is TRBV7-9, the J gene TRBJ1-6; 8 nucleotides agree with TRBD1. Germline V CDR1 and CDR2: SEHNR, FQNEAQ (reference sequence). The CDR3 runs 15 residues. The trim removed 5 bases at V and 5 bases at J, leaving 5 bases unmatched. The CDR3 loop is CASSLGQGDNSPLHF. The CDR3 DNA follows: TGTGCCAGCAGCCTCGGACAGGGAGATAATTCACCCCTCCACTTT.

Turning to this clone: A read error may account for a junction end that differs from germline. The chain combines TRBV29-1 with TRBJ2-5; D ambiguous. Germline V gives CDR1 SQVTM, CDR2 ANQGSEA. CDR3 length: 13 residues. CDR3 DNA: TGCGGCGTTGGTTTCGCCTACCAAGAGACCCAGTACTTC. Amino acid sequence: CGVGFAYQETQYF.

This clone was seen only once. The chain couples TRBV20-1 to TRBJ2-7, with D possibly TRBD1 on 5 matching bases. Trimming pared 5 bases from V and 6 bases from J, leaving 11 bases between. The length of the CDR3 is 11 residues. Germline loops: CDR1 DFQATT, CDR2 SNEGSKA (reference sequence). This CDR3 reads CSAARVSEQYF. Written as DNA, the CDR3 is TGCAGTGCTGCCAGGGTAAGCGAGCAGTACTTC.

The V gene is TRBV29-1, the J gene TRBJ2-2; 7 nucleotides match TRBD2. J lost 4 bases, V lost 7 bases, and 12 bases had no gene match. The CDR3 extends over 15 amino acids. Looked up from germline, CDR1 is SQVTM and CDR2 is ANQGSEA. CDR3 sequence reads: CSARTDSGPTGELFF. In DNA, the CDR3 is TGCAGCGCCAGGACTGATAGCGGGCCCACCGGGGAGCTGTTTTTT.

The chain links TRBV13 to TRBJ2-7; TRBD2 agrees at 10 bases. The germline gives CDR1 PRHDT, CDR2 FYEKMQ (reference sequence). This CDR3 contains 15 residues. Trimming at V came to 6 bases and at J to 1 base, leaving 6 bases not matched to a gene. As DNA, the CDR3 is TGTGCCAGCAGACTTAGCGGGGGGCTTTCCTACGAGCAGTACTTC. Translating gives CASRLSGGLSYEQYF.

This chain joins TRBV6-5 and TRBJ2-1, with D possibly matching TRBD2 (7 bases). Looked up from germline, CDR1 is MNHEY and CDR2 is SVGAGI. The CDR3 spans 13 residues. V was trimmed by 6 bases and J by 5 bases, leaving 11 bases between them. The CDR3 coding sequence is TGTGCCAGCAGGCGGGGGCCGAACAATGAGCAGTTCTTC. The encoded protein is CASRRGPNNEQFF.

This chain uses TRBV11-2 with TRBJ1-2, with D maybe TRBD1 (5 bases). The CDR3 is 15 amino acids. CDR1 and CDR2 (germline): SGHAT, FQNNGV. Trimming took off 0 bases at V and 8 bases at J, with 16 bases between the two ends. The CDR3 DNA sequence: TGTGCCAGCAGCTTAGATGGGGGAGTTCCAAGAGGCTACACCTTC. Its protein product is CASSLDGGVPRGYTF.

This chain links TRBV7-2 with TRBJ2-1; TRBD2 is a possible D gene (6 bases). This CDR3 has 15 residues. V lost 0 bases and J 6 bases, leaving 12 bases between the germline ends. In germline, CDR1 is SGHTA, CDR2 FQGNSA. CDR3 in DNA: TGTGCCAGCAGCTTAGCGGGCAGGACTATCAATGAGCAGTTCTTC. As protein: CASSLAGRTINEQFF.

The chain combines TRBV6-1 with TRBJ2-1, with TRBD2 matching 11 bases. With V trimmed by 7 bases and J by 5 bases, 7 bases remained unmatched. The CDR3 consists of 15 residues. Germline V gives CDR1 MNHNS, CDR2 SASEGT. CDR3 DNA: TGTGCCAGCACTGTACTAGCGGGAGTGAACAATGAGCAGTTCTTC. Its protein is CASTVLAGVNNEQFF.

This chain uses TRBV2 with TRBJ1-6, with 10 bases fitting TRBD1. Unmatched junction bases numbered 8, after V lost 3 bases and J lost 12 bases. The germline gives CDR1 SNHLY, CDR2 FYNNEI. The CDR3 runs 15 residues. The chain's CDR3 is CASSDLGQGIGPLHF. For the CDR3, the DNA is TGTGCCAGCAGTGATCTGGGACAGGGGATCGGACCCCTCCACTTT.

The chain combines TRBV11-3 with TRBJ2-5; 16 nucleotides line up with TRBD2. V gave up 5 bases and J gave up 0 bases; unmatched junction bases: 6. The germline V gene encodes CDR1 SGHNT and CDR2 YENEEA. The CDR3 runs 18 residues. The CDR3 DNA is TGTGCCAGCAGCCTAGGGACTAGCGGGAGGGTGTACCAAGAGACCCAGTACTTC. This translates into CASSLGTSGRVYQETQYF.